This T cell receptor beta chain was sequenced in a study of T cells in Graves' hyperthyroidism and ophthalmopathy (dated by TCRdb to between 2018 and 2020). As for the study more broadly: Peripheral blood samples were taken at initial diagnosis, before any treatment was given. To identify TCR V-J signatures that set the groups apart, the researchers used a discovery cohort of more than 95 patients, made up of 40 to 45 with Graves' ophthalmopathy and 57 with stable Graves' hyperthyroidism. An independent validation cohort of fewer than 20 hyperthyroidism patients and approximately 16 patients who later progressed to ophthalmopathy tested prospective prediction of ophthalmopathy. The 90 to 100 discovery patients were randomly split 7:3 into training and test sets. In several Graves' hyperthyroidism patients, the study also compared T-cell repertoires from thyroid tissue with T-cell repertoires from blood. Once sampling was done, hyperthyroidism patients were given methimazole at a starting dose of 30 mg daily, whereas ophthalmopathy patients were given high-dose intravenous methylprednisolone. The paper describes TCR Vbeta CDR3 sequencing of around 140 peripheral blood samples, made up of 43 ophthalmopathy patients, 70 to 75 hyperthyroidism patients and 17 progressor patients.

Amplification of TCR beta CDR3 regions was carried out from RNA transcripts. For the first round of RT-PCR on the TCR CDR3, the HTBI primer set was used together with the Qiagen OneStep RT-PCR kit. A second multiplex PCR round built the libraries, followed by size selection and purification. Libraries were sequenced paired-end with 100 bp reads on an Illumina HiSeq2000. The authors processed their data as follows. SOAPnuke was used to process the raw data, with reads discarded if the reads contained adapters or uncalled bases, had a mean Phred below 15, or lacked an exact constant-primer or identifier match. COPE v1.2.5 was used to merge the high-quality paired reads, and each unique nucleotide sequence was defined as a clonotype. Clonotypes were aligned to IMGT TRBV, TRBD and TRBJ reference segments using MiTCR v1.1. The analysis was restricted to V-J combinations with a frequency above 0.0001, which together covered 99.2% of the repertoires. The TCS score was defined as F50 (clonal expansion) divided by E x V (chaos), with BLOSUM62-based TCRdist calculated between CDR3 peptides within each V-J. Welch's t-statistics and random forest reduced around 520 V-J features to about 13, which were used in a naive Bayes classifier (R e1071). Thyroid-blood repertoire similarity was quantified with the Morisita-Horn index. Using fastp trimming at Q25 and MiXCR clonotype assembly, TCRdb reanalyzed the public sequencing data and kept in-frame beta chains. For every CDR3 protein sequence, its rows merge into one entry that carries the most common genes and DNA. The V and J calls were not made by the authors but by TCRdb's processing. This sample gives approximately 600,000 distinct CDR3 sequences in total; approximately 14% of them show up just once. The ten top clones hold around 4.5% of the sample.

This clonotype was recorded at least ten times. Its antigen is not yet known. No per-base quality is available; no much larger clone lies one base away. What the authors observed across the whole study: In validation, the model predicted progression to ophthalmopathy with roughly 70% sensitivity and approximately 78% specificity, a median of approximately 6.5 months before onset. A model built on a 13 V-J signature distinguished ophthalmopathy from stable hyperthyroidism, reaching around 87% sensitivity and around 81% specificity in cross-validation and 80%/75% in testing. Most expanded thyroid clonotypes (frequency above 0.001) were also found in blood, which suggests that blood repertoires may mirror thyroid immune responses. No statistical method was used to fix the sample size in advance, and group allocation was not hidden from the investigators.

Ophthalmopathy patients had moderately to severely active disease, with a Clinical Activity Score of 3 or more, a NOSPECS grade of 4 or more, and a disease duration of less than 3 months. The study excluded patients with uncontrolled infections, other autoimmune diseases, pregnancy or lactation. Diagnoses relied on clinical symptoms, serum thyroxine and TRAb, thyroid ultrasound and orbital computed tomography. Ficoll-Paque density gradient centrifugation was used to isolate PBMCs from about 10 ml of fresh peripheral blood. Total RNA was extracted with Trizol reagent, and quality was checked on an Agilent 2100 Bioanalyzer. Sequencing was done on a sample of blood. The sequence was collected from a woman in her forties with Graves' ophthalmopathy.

The CDR3 region has the sequence CASSLFTGVFGYTF. The DNA sequence is TGTGCCAGCAGTTTATTCACAGGGGTATTTGGCTACACCTTC. The rearrangement combines TRBV28 with TRBJ1-2; the junction holds 7 bases that match TRBD1. The CDR3 measures 14 amino acids from cysteine to phenylalanine. The kept DNA is CDR3 alone, 42 bases in frame from the first base. V lost 1 base and J lost 7 bases, and the count of bases not matched to a germline gene is 6. For CDR1 and CDR2, the germline V gene lists MDHEN and SYDVKM.